Listed below are T cell receptor beta chains from one sample, sequenced in a study of blood T cell repertoires in COVID-19. Libraries were prepared by immunoSEQ multiplex PCR; TCRdb keeps only in-frame clonotypes and omits some of them. The sample has 190,000 or so clones, over 80% seen once. Sequenced sample: peripheral blood. Receptors originate from a man aged 55 to 70 with COVID-19, enrolled during active disease. Both conserved end residues are trimmed from each CDR3. The order of the fields is J gene, clone size, V gene, CDR3 protein. Size is stated for part of the rows, as once, few or many counts, or as a class when the clone is expanded.

>TRBJ2-3|NA|TRBV11-2
ASSPRTGGMNTQY
>TRBJ1-5|NA|TRBV11-2
ASSLDWTQPQH
>TRBJ1-2|NA|TRBV7-2
ASSSRINYGYT
>TRBJ1-2|NA|TRBV6-5
ASSPQNNYGYT
>TRBJ1-1|few|TRBV10-2
ASRAGPNTEAF
>TRBJ1-1|NA|TRBV6-5
ATEIGGAGTEAF
>TRBJ2-1|NA|TRBV3-1/TRBV3-2
ASSQLSGSNEQF
>TRBJ1-2|NA|TRBV6-5
ASSPTDSLYGYT
>TRBJ1-1|NA|TRBV5-1
ASSSNRDRNTEAF
>TRBJ1-5|once|TRBV4-1
ASSQERTGSNQPQH
>TRBJ2-4|NA|TRBV7-3
ASSLATSGREGNIQY
>TRBJ2-5|NA|TRBV10-2
ASSEMGLAVGSTQY
>TRBJ1-3|NA|TRBV7-9
ASSPLEYTIY
>TRBJ2-1|NA|TRBV7-2
ASSFTSGRNEQF
>TRBJ1-5|NA|TRBV18
ASSPQGNQPQH
>TRBJ2-3|NA|TRBV3-1/TRBV3-2
ASSPPSRTQY
>TRBJ2-7|NA|TRBV7-6
ASSPRTGGILPYEQY
>TRBJ2-5|NA|TRBV27
ASSSWSGETQY
>TRBJ1-4|NA|TRBV27
ASSLSGAYEKLF
>TRBJ2-1|NA|TRBV7-7
ASSSLGGGTNEQF
>TRBJ2-2|NA|TRBV20-1
SASTTEYTGELF
>TRBJ1-5|NA|TRBV6-5
ASIGTSYSNQPQH
>TRBJ2-5|NA|TRBV10-1
ASSVAYQETQY
>TRBJ1-3|few|TRBV19
ASSSYSGTAGNTIY
>TRBJ1-5|NA|TRBV6-5
ASRATDNQPQH
>TRBJ2-3|NA|TRBV5-1
ASSAPGLAGVGTDTQY